What follows are 24 T cell receptor beta chains derived from one specimen sequenced in a study of blood T cell repertoires in COVID-19. Some clones are missing from TCRdb's copy, which holds only in-frame ones; the method was immunoSEQ multiplex PCR. The repertoire consists of more than 200,000 clones, with 80% occurring once and the leading ten covering nearly 7.5%. The sample consisted of PBMCs or T cells enriched from blood (not recorded which). The receptors shown here come from a woman in her thirties or forties with acute COVID-19.

The J gene is TRBJ1-5, the V gene TRBV5-1, with 7 bases identical to TRBD1. Germline V gives CDR1 SGHRS, CDR2 YFSETQ. This CDR3 contains 14 residues. Unmatched junction bases numbered 2, after V lost 0 bases and J lost 5 bases. The DNA for the CDR3 is TGCGCCAGCAGCTTGGATACAGGGGATCAGCCCCAGCATTTT. This encodes CASSLDTGDQPQHF.

The CDR3 here is CASKSGRGETQYF. In DNA form, the CDR3 reads TGTGCCAGTAAGAGCGGGAGAGGAGAGACCCAGTACTTC. The chain uses TRBV7-9 and TRBJ2-5; 8 nucleotides align to TRBD2. CDR3 length: 13 amino acids. Trimming at V came to 9 bases and at J to 4 bases, leaving 7 bases not matched to a gene. The germline CDR1 and CDR2 sequences are SEHNR and FQNEAQ (reference sequence).

The chain employs TRBV28 and TRBJ1-5, with 9 bases fitting TRBD1. CDR1 and CDR2 (germline): MDHEN, SYDVKM. J gave up 6 bases and V 6 bases, and 9 bases lay outside the gene matches. The CDR3 is made up of 15 amino acids. CDR3 in DNA: TGTGCCAGCAGGTGGGGACAGGGTTACGCTCAGCCCCAGCATTTT. This sequence encodes CASRWGQGYAQPQHF. Looking up the rest from reference TRBV28 and TRBJ1-5 gives the full variable domain: DVKVTQSSRYLVKRTGEKVFLECVQDMDHENMFWYRQDPGLGLRLIYFSYDVKMKEKGDIPEGYSVSREKKERFSLILESASTNQTSMYLCASRWGQGYAQPQHFGDGTRLSIL.

The gene calls are TRBV30 and TRBJ1-6, with D possibly TRBD1 on 6 matching bases. CDR1 is GTSNPN and CDR2 is SVGIG in the germline V gene (reference sequence). The CDR3 totals 15 residues. The germline V and J ends were trimmed by 3 bases and 7 bases, with 16 bases remaining between them. The DNA of the CDR3 is TGTGCCTGGAGGGGGGGGCTCGTGATAAATTCACCCCTCCACTTT. Encoded protein: CAWRGGLVINSPLHF.

The rearrangement joins TRBV29-1 to TRBJ1-2; TRBD1 matches 9 bases. V shed 7 bases and J 8 bases; nucleotides not matched to a gene: 5. The germline V gene encodes CDR1 SQVTM and CDR2 ANQGSEA. CDR3 length: 11 residues. CDR3 residues: CSAGGQGGYTF. The DNA for the CDR3 is TGCAGCGCTGGGGGACAGGGAGGCTACACCTTC.

This chain uses TRBV6-1 with TRBJ1-5; D is unclear. The V and J ends lost 1 base and 0 bases respectively, with 16 bases between them. This CDR3 contains 18 residues. Per germline, CDR1 MNHNS and CDR2 SASEGT. The CDR3 DNA sequence: TGTGCCAGCAGTGAAGTAAGAGTTTATAGCTATAGCAATCAGCCCCAGCATTTT. Its protein product is CASSEVRVYSYSNQPQHF.

This chain joins TRBV9 and TRBJ2-5, with 14 bases lining up with TRBD2. Germline CDR1 is SGDLS and CDR2 is YYNGEE. The length of the CDR3 is 17 residues. Trimming took 0 bases from V and 3 from J; bases not matched to a gene: 4. Written as DNA, the CDR3 is TGTGCCAGCAGCGTAGGAGGACTAGCGGGGGGAAAAGAGACCCAGTACTTC. Amino acids: CASSVGGLAGGKETQYF.

About this clone: Sequence at one end of the junction differs from germline and may be a read error. The chain links TRBV7-7 to TRBJ2-7; perhaps TRBD2 as D (6 bases). Germline values: CDR1 SSHAT, CDR2 FNYEAQ (reference sequence). This CDR3 has 14 amino acids. CDR3: CASSLSTGASEQYF. CDR3 nucleotides: TGTGCTAGCAGCTTATCGACGGGAGCGTCCGAGCAGTACTTC. Filled out from reference TRBV7-7 and TRBJ2-7, the complete variable domain reads GAGVSQSPRYKVTKRGQDVTLRCDPISSHATLYWYQQALGQGPEFLTYFNYEAQPDKSGLPSDRFSAERPEGSISTLTIQRTEQRDSAMYRCASSLSTGASEQYFGPGTRLTVT.

This clone was picked up a small number of times. The chain carries TRBV2 and TRBJ1-6; D ambiguous. Germline CDR1 SNHLY, CDR2 FYNNEI. Trimming stripped 5 bases from V and 9 bases from J, with 11 bases between. This CDR3 has 13 residues. This CDR3 reads CASSRGGGSPLHF. The CDR3 DNA reads TGTGCCAGCAGTAGAGGTGGAGGTTCACCCCTCCACTTT.

This clone was seen more than once but under ten times. The chain combines TRBV25-1 with TRBJ2-1; 7 bases agree with TRBD1. Germline V lookup: CDR1 MGHDK, CDR2 SYGVNS. V lost 6 bases to trimming and J lost 2 bases; unmatched junction nucleotides: 4. The CDR3 has 14 amino acids. CDR3 sequence: CASRMTGPYNEQFF. The DNA for the CDR3 is TGTGCCAGCAGGATGACAGGGCCCTACAATGAGCAGTTCTTC.

The J gene is TRBJ2-1, the V gene TRBV12-5, with a weak D call TRBD1 (6 bases). V gave up 2 bases and J gave up 4 bases, with 12 bases separating them. CDR3 length: 15 amino acids. Germline V lookup: CDR1 LGHNT, CDR2 FRNRAP. The CDR3 loop reads CASGLRQGWYNEQFF. The CDR3 DNA is TGTGCTAGTGGTTTGAGGCAGGGGTGGTACAATGAGCAGTTCTTC.

In DNA, the CDR3 is TGTGCCAGCATCACCGGGGGGGCCGCTTTCTTT. Translation: CASITGGAAFF. The chain joins TRBV6-6 to TRBJ1-1; D perhaps matches TRBD1 (6 bases). The CDR3 has 11 amino acids. Germline CDR1 is MNHNY and CDR2 is SVGAGI (reference sequence). Trimming cost V 7 bases and J 11 bases, with 14 bases left between them.

This clone was counted only a few times. This chain connects TRBV5-5 to TRBJ2-6; D is unresolved. The ends were cut back, 4 bases at V and 0 bases at J, with 11 bases in the middle. The CDR3 is 16 amino acids. The germline V gene encodes CDR1 SGHKS and CDR2 YYEKEE (reference sequence). This CDR3 reads CASSPSITSGANVLTF. The CDR3 DNA reads TGTGCCAGCAGCCCTTCTATAACCTCTGGGGCCAACGTCCTGACTTTC.

CDR3: CASRGTSKSGELFF. The CDR3 DNA follows: TGTGCCAGCAGAGGGACTAGCAAATCGGGGGAGCTGTTTTTT. V and J are TRBV6-5 and TRBJ2-2, with TRBD2 matching over 9 bases. Germline V gene lookup returns CDR1 MNHEY and CDR2 SVGAGI. Trimming at V came to 6 bases and at J to 8 bases, leaving 7 bases not matched to a gene. This CDR3 has 14 amino acids.

The gene calls are TRBV7-9 and TRBJ2-7; the match to TRBD1 covers 9 bases. With 5 bases clipped from V and 2 bases from J, the junction kept 7 bases outside the gene matches. The CDR3 contains 15 residues. Germline lookup yields CDR1 SEHNR and CDR2 FQNEAQ (reference sequence). The CDR3 DNA follows: TGTGCCAGCAGCGTATCCGGGACAGGGACCTACGAGCAGTACTTC. Amino acids: CASSVSGTGTYEQYF.

This chain links TRBV3-1 (or the pseudogene TRBV3-2) with TRBJ2-7; 14 bases are shared with TRBD2. V shed 1 base and J 0 bases; nucleotides not matched to a gene: 5. Germline values: CDR1 LGHDT, CDR2 YNNKEL (reference sequence). The CDR3 extends over 18 amino acids. CDR3 DNA: TGTGCCAGCAGCCAAGGGAGGACTAGCGGGGGGCGCTCCTACGAGCAGTACTTC. Amino acid sequence: CASSQGRTSGGRSYEQYF.

This sequence joins TRBV11-3 and TRBJ2-1, with D perhaps matching TRBD1 (5 bases). Germline CDR1 and CDR2: SGHNT and YENEEA. Trimming pared 5 bases from V and 4 bases from J, leaving 9 bases between. The CDR3 has 13 residues. CDR3 DNA sequence: TGTGCCAGCAGCCCGGCAGGGTACAATGAGCAGTTCTTC. Translated: CASSPAGYNEQFF. Full variable domain (outside the CDR3, taken from reference TRBV11-3 and TRBJ2-1): EAGVVQSPRYKIIEKKQPVAFWCNPISGHNTLYWYLQNLGQGPELLIRYENEEAVDDSQLPKDRFSAERLKGVDSTLKIQPAELGDSAVYLCASSPAGYNEQFFGPGTRLTVL.

V gene TRBV19 combines with J gene TRBJ1-6; tentatively, D is TRBD1 (5 bases). The V gene lost 5 bases and the J gene lost 7 bases, with 12 bases spanning the gap. The CDR3 sequence is 14 residues long. Germline assignment: CDR1 LNHDA and CDR2 SQIVND (reference sequence). The CDR3: CASSFTGGNSPLHF. The CDR3 DNA reads TGTGCCAGTAGTTTTACAGGAGGGAATTCACCCCTCCACTTT. The full variable domain, completed using reference TRBV19 and TRBJ1-6, is DGGITQSPKYLFRKEGQNVTLSCEQNLNHDAMYWYRQDPGQGLRLIYYSQIVNDFQKGDIAEGYSVSREKKESFPLTVTSAQKNPTAFYLCASSFTGGNSPLHFGNGTRLTVT.

The rearrangement links TRBV2 to TRBJ2-7, with D possibly TRBD1 on 8 matching bases. Germline V gene data show CDR1 as SNHLY and CDR2 as FYNNEI. The CDR3 spans 13 residues. Trimming stripped 5 bases from V and 5 bases from J, with 13 bases between. The CDR3 region has the DNA TGTGCCAGCAGTTACAGGGGGGGACACGAGCAGTACTTC. This codes for CASSYRGGHEQYF.

The V call is TRBV9, the J call TRBJ2-7; possible D gene TRBD1, 5 bases. CDR3 size: 15 residues. V lost 4 bases and J lost 6, with 20 bases in between. Germline-derived CDR1 and CDR2 are SGDLS and YYNGEE. The DNA of the CDR3 is TGTGCCAGCAGCCCAGGGCCCGTAGGGTCTTCCGAGCAGTACTTC. Its protein product is CASSPGPVGSSEQYF.

The gene calls are TRBV21-1 and TRBJ2-2; TRBD1 is the table's D call and was not checked against the DNA. TRBV21-1 constitutes a pseudogene. The CDR3 sequence is 18 residues long. Written as DNA, the CDR3 is TGTGCCAGCAGCTCACCTGGACAGGGAGGTCTTCTTCCCGGGGAGCTGTTTTTT. Translation: CASSSPGQGGLLPGELFF.

V is TRBV14 and J is TRBJ1-3; TRBD1 matches 8 bases. V lost 5 bases, J lost 2 bases, and 2 bases stayed unmatched. Germline assignment: CDR1 SGHDN and CDR2 FVKESK. The CDR3 sequence is 14 residues long. DNA for the CDR3: TGTGCCAGCAGCTCGACAGGGGCTGGAAACACCATATATTTT. It yields the protein CASSSTGAGNTIYF.

This chain connects TRBV5-6 to TRBJ1-3, with D possibly matching TRBD1 (5 bases). Germline V gene data show CDR1 as SGHDT and CDR2 as YYEEEE. V lost 2 bases to trimming and J lost 5 bases, with 20 bases between them. The CDR3 is 17 amino acids. CDR3 amino acids: CASSLYNERKGRNTIYF. CDR3 sequence (DNA): TGTGCCAGCAGCTTATATAACGAACGAAAGGGGAGAAACACCATATATTTT. Together with reference TRBV5-6 and TRBJ1-3, the CDR3 gives the full variable domain: DAGVTQSPTHLIKTRGQQVTLRCSPKSGHDTVSWYQQALGQGPQFIFQYYEEEERQRGNFPDRFSGHQFPNYSSELNVNALLLGDSALYLCASSLYNERKGRNTIYFGEGSWLTVV.

This sequence joins TRBV11-2 and TRBJ1-6, with 7 bases that match TRBD1. V shed 2 bases, J shed 8 bases, and the junction held 12 bases outside the gene matches. This CDR3 spans 17 amino acids. CDR1 SGHAT and CDR2 FQNNGV come from the germline V gene. The CDR3 sequence: CASSLNVWTGRDSPLHF. For the CDR3, the DNA is TGTGCCAGCAGCTTAAATGTCTGGACAGGCCGGGATTCACCCCTCCACTTT.